The 11 T cell receptor beta chains below all came from one sample that was sequenced in a study of cytomegalovirus exposure and HLA in healthy donors. Primers for the PCR totalled 60 Vbeta and 13 Jbeta. The protocol was immunoSEQ multiplex PCR, while the TCRdb copy is restricted to in-frame clones and leaves out a portion. Seen here are 120,000 or so clones, roughly two thirds observed once, and the top ten hold roughly 1.5%. The sequenced material came from PBMCs. The source of these receptors is a man aged 25 to 40 in good health and CMV-seropositive.

V and J are TRBV7-2 and TRBJ1-1; 8 bases agree with TRBD1. The CDR3 totals 14 residues. J was trimmed by 6 bases and V by 5 bases; bases with no gene match: 8. CDR1 is SGHTA and CDR2 is FQGNSA in the germline V gene. The CDR3 DNA reads as TGTGCCAGCAGCCTGGGACAGGCGGGCGCTGAAGCTTTCTTT. Amino acids: CASSLGQAGAEAFF.

The chain combines TRBV2 with TRBJ1-2, with no clear D. The V end lost 2 bases, the J end lost 6 bases, and 16 bases lay between the germline ends. The CDR3 has 15 residues. Germline loops: CDR1 SNHLY, CDR2 FYNNEI. CDR3 DNA: TGTGCCAGCAGTGAATCGGCGGGATTTGGCAATGGCTACACCTTC. Encoded protein: CASSESAGFGNGYTF.

This clone has only a few counts. The chain employs TRBV5-1 and TRBJ2-5, with 11 bases matching TRBD2. V lost 3 bases to trimming and J lost 5 bases; unmatched junction nucleotides: 6. This CDR3 comprises 15 residues. From germline, CDR1 is SGHRS and CDR2 YFSETQ. Here the CDR3 reads CASSSTSGSGETQYF. The CDR3 DNA reads TGCGCCAGCAGCTCTACTAGCGGGAGCGGGGAGACCCAGTACTTC.

The rearrangement links TRBV2 to TRBJ2-7, with 9 positions matching TRBD2. This CDR3 contains 15 residues. V shed 4 bases and J 2 bases; nucleotides not matched to a gene: 6. Germline assignment: CDR1 SNHLY and CDR2 FYNNEI. The CDR3 region is CASSVRLAGPYEQYF. The CDR3 nucleotides are TGTGCCAGCAGTGTCAGGCTAGCGGGGCCCTACGAGCAGTACTTC.

The chain links TRBV18 to TRBJ1-3; tentative D call: TRBD1 (6 bases). There are 16 residues in the CDR3. Germline V gene sequence: CDR1 KGHSH, CDR2 LQKENI. Trimming cost V 1 base and J 3 bases, with 13 bases left between them. CDR3 sequence: CASSPLSGARGNTIYF. CDR3 sequence (DNA): TGTGCCAGCTCACCACTTTCAGGGGCTCGTGGAAACACCATATATTTT.

This clone was detected a few times. V and J are TRBV5-1 and TRBJ1-4, with D possibly matching TRBD1 (5 bases). Germline V gene data show CDR1 as SGHRS and CDR2 as YFSETQ. Deletions cut 3 bases from V and 7 bases from J, with 13 bases between. This CDR3 comprises 14 residues. The DNA of the CDR3 is TGCGCCAGCAGCTCCCGCCAGGGAGGTGAAAAACTGTTTTTT. Translated, it gives CASSSRQGGEKLFF.

Here the CDR3 reads CASSFQGWNTGELFF. The CDR3 DNA is TGTGCCAGCAGCTTCCAGGGATGGAACACCGGGGAGCTGTTTTTT. The chain links TRBV11-2 to TRBJ2-2, with D perhaps TRBD1 (5 bases). The ends were cut back, 3 bases at V and 1 base at J, with 9 bases in the middle. Germline V gives CDR1 SGHAT, CDR2 FQNNGV. This CDR3 spans 15 amino acids. The full variable domain, completed using reference TRBV11-2 and TRBJ2-2, is EAGVAQSPRYKIIEKRQSVAFWCNPISGHATLYWYQQILGQGPKLLIQFQNNGVVDDSQLPKDRFSAERLKGVDSTLKIQPAKLEDSAVYLCASSFQGWNTGELFFGEGSRLTVL.

The chain has TRBV9 and TRBJ2-2; 10 nucleotides align to TRBD1. The CDR3 contains 18 residues. After removal of 0 bases from V and 7 bases from J, the junction contained 12 bases not matched to a gene. Per the germline V gene, CDR1 is SGDLS and CDR2 is YYNGEE. Here the CDR3 reads CASSVVPLDRGHVGELFF. The CDR3 bases are TGTGCCAGCAGCGTAGTTCCCCTCGACAGGGGGCATGTCGGGGAGCTGTTTTTT.

The chain joins TRBV4-1 to TRBJ2-3; the match to TRBD1 covers 9 bases. CDR1 is MGHRA, CDR2 YSYEKL, per germline. The CDR3 sequence is 17 residues long. The ends lost 2 bases at V and 2 bases at J; junction bases unmatched: 8. Written as DNA, the CDR3 is TGCGCCAGCAGCCAAACTTTAACAGGGGGCGCCACAGATACGCAGTATTTT. This gives the protein CASSQTLTGGATDTQYF.

This clone was seen repeatedly, ten times or more. The chain employs TRBV6-6 and TRBJ1-1; D call uncertain. The V end lost 8 bases, the J end lost 3 bases, and 10 bases lay between the germline ends. The CDR3 runs 12 residues. CDR1 and CDR2 from the germline V gene are MNHNY and SVGAGI (reference sequence). As DNA, the CDR3 is TGTGCCAGCGAGGGTGGAGACACTGAAGCTTTCTTT. It encodes CASEGGDTEAFF.

The chain recombines TRBV28 with TRBJ2-7; 8 nucleotides line up with TRBD2. The CDR3 consists of 14 residues. V lost 7 bases, J lost 2 bases, and 7 bases stayed unmatched. Looked up from germline, CDR1 is MDHEN and CDR2 is SYDVKM. Here the CDR3 reads CASTPGGVPYEQYF. Written as DNA, the CDR3 is TGTGCCAGCACCCCCGGGGGGGTCCCCTACGAGCAGTACTTC.